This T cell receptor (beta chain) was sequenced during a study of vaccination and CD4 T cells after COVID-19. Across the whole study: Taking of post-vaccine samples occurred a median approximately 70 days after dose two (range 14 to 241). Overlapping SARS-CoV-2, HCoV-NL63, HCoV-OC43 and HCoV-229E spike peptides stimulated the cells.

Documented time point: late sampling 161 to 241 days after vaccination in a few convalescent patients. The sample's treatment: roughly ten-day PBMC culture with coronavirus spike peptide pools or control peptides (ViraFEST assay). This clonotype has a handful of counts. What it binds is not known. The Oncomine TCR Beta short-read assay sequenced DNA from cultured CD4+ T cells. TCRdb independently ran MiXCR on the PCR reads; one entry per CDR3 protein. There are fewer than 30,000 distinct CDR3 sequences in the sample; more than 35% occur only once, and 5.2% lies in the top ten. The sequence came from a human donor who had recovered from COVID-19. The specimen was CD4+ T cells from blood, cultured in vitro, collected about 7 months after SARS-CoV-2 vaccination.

The CDR3 DNA reads TGCAGTGCTAGTAAGCATGGGGGCCTCATCGCCTACGAGCAGTACTTC. This translates into CSASKHGGLIAYEQYF. The chain links TRBV20-1 to TRBJ2-7; the D gene is possibly TRBD1 (6 bases). CDR1 and CDR2 (germline): DFQATT, SNEGSKA (reference sequence). V was cut by 3 bases and J by 2 bases, with 20 bases left in between. CDR3 length: 16 amino acids.